The source of this T cell receptor (delta chain) is a study of γδ T cells in repeated Plasmodium falciparum infection. Overall study results and limits: Vgamma9/Vdelta2+ repertoires stayed stably polyclonal over time and infection.

There are a few counts of this clone. What it binds is unknown. A read error likely explains this, since a far larger clone differs by one base. At the DNA level, this CDR3 is encoded by other sequences in the same sample as well. Vgamma9/Vdelta2+ and Vdelta2-negative gammadelta T cells were flow-sorted from PBMC for bulk sequencing. From germline, CDR1 is GEAIGNYY and CDR2 EKD. The CDR3 covers 17 residues. TCRdb reanalysed the multiplex PCR reads via CATT. Of 50,000 to 60,000 delta-chain clones listed, 1.9% were seen once; the top ten hold less than 30%. The material sequenced was gamma-delta T cells from blood. The TCR was taken from a pool of human donors (malaria-infected and uninfected, not separated). This chain joins TRDV2 and TRDJ1; 11 bases agree with TRDD3. TCRdb is silent on the J gene; assignment here came from matching the DNA to germline. Here the CDR3 DNA reads TGTGCCTGTGACACTCTGGGGGATACTTCGTACACTGATAAACTCATCTTT. This codes for CACDTLGDTSYTDKLIF.